Listed here is a single T cell receptor beta chain. Per the germline V gene, CDR1 is SEHNR and CDR2 is FQNEAQ (reference sequence). V shed 5 bases and J 7 bases; nucleotides not matched to a gene: 6. The CDR3 has 14 amino acids. The data originate from a study of blood T cell repertoires in COVID-19. Study in general: Sample material is recorded as cDNA or gDNA derived from T cells, B-cell-depleted T cells, or PBMCs.

Authors' analysis steps: Amplification from reference gene primers served as the basis for estimated nucleated cell counts. Profiling relied on immunoSEQ multiplex PCR, and the TCRdb table lists in-frame clones only, not all of them. That table furnishes V, J and clone size, whereas the DNA furnished D and trimming. The sample has hundreds of thousands of clones, 80% to 90% seen once. Sequencing was done on a sample of peripheral blood. The rearrangement links TRBV7-9 to TRBJ2-2; 8 bases line up with TRBD2. The TCR comes from a man aged 50 or older with COVID-19, enrolled during active disease. The CDR3 loop reads CASSPGLVIGELFF. DNA of the CDR3: TGTGCCAGCAGCCCGGGACTAGTCATCGGGGAGCTGTTTTTT.